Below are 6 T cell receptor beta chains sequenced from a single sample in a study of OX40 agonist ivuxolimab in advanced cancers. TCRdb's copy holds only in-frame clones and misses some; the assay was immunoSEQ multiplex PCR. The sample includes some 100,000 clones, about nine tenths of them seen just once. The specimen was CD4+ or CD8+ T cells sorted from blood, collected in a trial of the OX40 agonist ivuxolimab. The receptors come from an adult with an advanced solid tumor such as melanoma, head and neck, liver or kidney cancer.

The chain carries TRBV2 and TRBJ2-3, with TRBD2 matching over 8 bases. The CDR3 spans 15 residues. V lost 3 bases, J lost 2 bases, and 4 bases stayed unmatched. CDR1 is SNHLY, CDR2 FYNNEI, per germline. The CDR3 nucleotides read TGTGCCAGCAGTGAGGCGGGAGGCCCCACAGATACGCAGTATTTT. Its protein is CASSEAGGPTDTQYF.

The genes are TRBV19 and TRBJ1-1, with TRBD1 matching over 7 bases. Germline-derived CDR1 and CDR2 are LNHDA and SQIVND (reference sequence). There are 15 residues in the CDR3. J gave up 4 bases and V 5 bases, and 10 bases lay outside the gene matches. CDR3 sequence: CASSEQGRLSTEAFF. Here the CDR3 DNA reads TGTGCCAGTAGTGAACAGGGGCGATTGAGCACTGAAGCTTTCTTT.

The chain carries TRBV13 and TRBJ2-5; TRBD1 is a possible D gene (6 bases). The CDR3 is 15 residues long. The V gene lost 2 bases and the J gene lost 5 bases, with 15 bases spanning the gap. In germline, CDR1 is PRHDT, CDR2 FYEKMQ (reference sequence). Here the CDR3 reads CASSLRPTGQETQYF. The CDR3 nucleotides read TGTGCCAGCAGCTTAAGACCCACAGGGCAGGAGACCCAGTACTTC.

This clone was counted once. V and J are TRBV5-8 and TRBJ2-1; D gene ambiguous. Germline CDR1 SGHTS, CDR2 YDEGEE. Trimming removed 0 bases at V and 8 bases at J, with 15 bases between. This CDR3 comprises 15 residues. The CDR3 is CASSLATPSRDEQFF. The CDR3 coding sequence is TGTGCCAGCAGCTTGGCGACCCCCAGTAGGGATGAGCAGTTCTTC.

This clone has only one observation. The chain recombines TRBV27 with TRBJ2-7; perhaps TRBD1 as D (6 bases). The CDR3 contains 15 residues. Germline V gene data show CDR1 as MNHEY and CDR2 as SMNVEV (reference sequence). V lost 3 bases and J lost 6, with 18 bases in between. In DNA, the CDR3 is TGTGCCAGCAGTTTTTTCGACAGGTCCCCCTCCGAGCAGTACTTC. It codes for CASSFFDRSPSEQYF.

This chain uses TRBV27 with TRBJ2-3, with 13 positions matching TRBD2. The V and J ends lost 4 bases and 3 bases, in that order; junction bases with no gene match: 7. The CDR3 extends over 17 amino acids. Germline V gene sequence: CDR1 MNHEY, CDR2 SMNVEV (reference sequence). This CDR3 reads CASSSRLAGGITDTQYF. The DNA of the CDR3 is TGTGCCAGCAGTTCCCGACTAGCGGGAGGAATTACAGATACGCAGTATTTT.